This TCR beta chain was captured by sequencing in a study of cytotoxic CD8 clonotypes in ibrutinib-treated CLL (dated by TCRdb to about 2021). In the study overall: The cohort included roughly 15 treatment-naive and eleven to twelve relapsed/refractory patients; roughly 17 were IGHV unmutated. The response samples were drawn at a median of approximately twelve months into treatment, with a range of about 6 to 40 months. Responses were partial in around 25 patients and complete in 2; after median about 68 months follow-up, roughly 14 stayed in remission and about 12 progressed. On average, each sample yielded 255,043 productive templates and about 100,000 productive rearrangements. Every sample from remission and from progressive disease was obtained while the patients were still on ibrutinib. Of the 90 or so participants in the trial, about two dozen had longitudinal samples available. Cryopreserved peripheral blood mononuclear cells were obtained before treatment, at response, and at either sustained remission or disease progression. Results the study describes overall, beyond this receptor: Public clonotypes were found to be uncommon and were observed to contract or remain stable during treatment; the increase in clonality was shown to reflect expansion of private clonotypes at ibrutinib response. At baseline, clonality was higher than in age-matched healthy donors and showed a strong correlation with circulating CD8+ T-cell counts. An increase in clonality was observed at ibrutinib response, with clonality remaining stable during sustained remission and falling back toward baseline at progression. Lymph node repertoires were not examined, and the timing of sampling was not matched between patients in sustained remission and those whose disease progressed.

On a MiSeq, deep resolution sequencing aimed for a depth between 1 in 1 million and 1 in 200,000 T cells, with each clonotype covered approximately 10x on average. The immunoSEQ hsTCRB Kit was used to generate the TCR beta libraries. Under the source paper's analysis protocol: Data were analyzed with ImmunoSEQ Data Assistant and ImmunoSEQ Analyzer, with V, D and J genes assigned per IMGT definitions. Clonality, which ranges from 0 to 1, was calculated as one minus the normalized Shannon entropy of productive rearrangement frequencies. Only overrepresented clonotypes making up at least 0.05% of the repertoire of each patient were included in the public clonotype analysis. About a dozen repertoires from age-matched healthy donors, obtained from immuneACCESS, served as clonality controls. The clones in this table, taken by TCRdb from immuneACCESS, are in-frame only. Not every clone is retained; where verified, under half of the shortfall comes from an unresolved V gene, and the cause of the rest is unknown. That table furnishes V, J and clone size, whereas the DNA furnished D and trimming. A total of approximately 280,000 clones appear in this sample, roughly 76% of them only once. The ten largest make up roughly 6% of the sample.

Cut back by 7 bases and 2 bases, the V and J ends lie 6 bases apart. CDR1 SNHLY and CDR2 FYNNEI were looked up in the germline V gene. The CDR3 runs 12 residues from the cysteine to the phenylalanine. The CDR3 DNA has 36 bases and is translated from base 1. The label giving this sample's time point can be read as: progressive disease on ibrutinib. For TCR beta library preparation, 2 to 2.5 micrograms of genomic DNA were isolated from cryopreserved PBMCs. Longitudinal blood samples from CLL patients on ibrutinib monotherapy were analyzed using high-throughput TCR beta sequencing. The patients took part in an open-label, single-center phase 2 trial of ibrutinib monotherapy. Worth noting for this clone: The antigen this receptor binds is unknown. One base away there is no much larger clone; base qualities are not given.

The sample was PBMCs, taken at disease progression, from a patient treated with ibrutinib. This clonotype originated in a human donor with chronic lymphocytic leukemia. Here the chain combines TRBV2 and TRBJ1-5, with the D gene not clear enough to name. The CDR3 sequence is CASKGGNQPQHF. The DNA reads as follows: TGTGCCAGCAAGGGAGGCAATCAGCCCCAGCATTTT.